This entry lists 30 T cell receptor beta chains sequenced from one sample in a study of blood T cell repertoires in COVID-19. Clones were read by immunoSEQ multiplex PCR, and TCRdb kept only the in-frame ones, dropping some. The sample consists of about 200,000 clones, 80% to 90% of them appearing once. Sample: peripheral blood. These receptors were obtained from a woman older than 75 with acute or convalescent COVID-19.

This chain links TRBV7-2 with TRBJ1-5, with TRBD1 matching 7 bases. In germline, CDR1 is SGHTA, CDR2 FQGNSA. Trimming cost V 6 bases and J 6 bases; bases outside gene matches: 11. The CDR3 length is 15 residues. In nucleotides, the CDR3 is TGTGCCAGCAGAGCTACAGGGGAGTTGCGTCAGCCCCAGCATTTT. This translates into CASRATGELRQPQHF.

As for this clone: The same CDR3 arises from other DNA sequences in this sample as well. The gene calls are TRBV10-3 and TRBJ2-3; 13 bases align to TRBD2. Trimming cost V 5 bases and J 0 bases; bases outside gene matches: 8. CDR1 and CDR2 (germline): ENHRY, SYGVKD. The CDR3 contains 18 residues. CDR3 loop: CAISRTSGGAGSTDTQYF. CDR3 coding DNA: TGTGCCATCAGTCGAACTAGCGGGGGGGCGGGCAGCACAGATACGCAGTATTTT.

V and J are TRBV29-1 and TRBJ2-5, with D perhaps matching TRBD1 (6 bases). CDR1 and CDR2 from the germline V gene are SQVTM and ANQGSEA. Trimming shortened V by 1 base and J by 5 bases, and 11 bases separated the two germline ends. The CDR3 sequence is 13 residues long. CDR3 region: CSVEVQGYETQYF. The CDR3 DNA reads TGCAGCGTTGAAGTACAGGGTTACGAGACCCAGTACTTC.

The V call is TRBV7-2, the J call TRBJ1-2, with D hard to call. Germline-derived CDR1 and CDR2 are SGHTA and FQGNSA. V lost 7 bases and J 5 bases, leaving 17 bases between the germline ends. The CDR3 runs 14 residues. CDR3 coding DNA: TGTGCCAGCAACTCAGGCTTGGGAGGATATGGCTACACCTTC. This translates into CASNSGLGGYGYTF.

V is TRBV2 and J is TRBJ1-1, with a possible D match to TRBD1 (5 bases). V was cut by 8 bases and J by 4 bases, with 14 bases left in between. This CDR3 is built from 13 residues. Germline V gene data show CDR1 as SNHLY and CDR2 as FYNNEI. CDR3 in DNA: TGTGCCAGCGCAATCCAGGGATCCACTGAAGCTTTCTTT. Translating it yields CASAIQGSTEAFF.

The chain employs TRBV15 and TRBJ2-5; TRBD2 is a possible D gene (5 bases). This CDR3 spans 12 amino acids. The germline CDR1 and CDR2 sequences are LNHNV and YYDKDF (reference sequence). Trimming cost V 1 base and J 7 bases, with 7 bases left between them. This CDR3 reads CATSRATRTQYF. CDR3 DNA sequence: TGTGCCACCAGCAGAGCCACTAGGACCCAGTACTTC.

The CDR3: CASVFDGASNEQFF. The CDR3 bases are TGTGCCAGCGTCTTCGACGGAGCCAGCAATGAGCAGTTCTTC. The chain couples TRBV2 to TRBJ2-1, with D hard to call. V lost 8 bases to trimming and J lost 6 bases, with 17 bases between them. Germline V lookup: CDR1 SNHLY, CDR2 FYNNEI. The CDR3 length is 14 residues. Combining the CDR3 with reference TRBV2 and TRBJ2-1 gives the whole variable domain EPEVTQTPSHQVTQMGQEVILRCVPISNHLYFYWYRQILGQKVEFLVSFYNNEISEKSEIFDDQFSVERPDGSNFTLKIRSTKLEDSAMYFCASVFDGASNEQFFGPGTRLTVL.

This clone was observed at least ten times. The rearrangement links TRBV4-3 to TRBJ2-7; TRBD2 matches 11 bases. This CDR3 spans 18 amino acids. Trimming took 1 base from V and 3 from J; bases not matched to a gene: 11. Germline V gives CDR1 LGHNA, CDR2 YSLEER. CDR3 DNA sequence: TGCGCCAGCAGCCAAGCCCTAGCGGGGGGCCTTTCCCACTACGAGCAGTACTTC. Amino acids: CASSQALAGGLSHYEQYF.

The V gene is TRBV4-1, the J gene TRBJ1-3; 7 bases match TRBD1. The CDR3 sequence is 15 residues long. Per the germline V gene, CDR1 is MGHRA and CDR2 is YSYEKL. The J segment lost 0 bases and the V segment lost 7 bases, leaving 6 bases of the junction unmatched. The CDR3 DNA sequence: TGCGCCAGCAACTCCGACAGGGCCTCTGGAAACACCATATATTTT. It is translated as CASNSDRASGNTIYF.

The rearrangement uses TRBV5-5 and TRBJ1-5; D ambiguous. Between the trimmed V and J ends, which lost 7 bases and 3 bases, there was a span of 11 bases. The V gene's germline CDR1 is SGHKS and CDR2 YYEKEE (reference sequence). This CDR3 has 13 amino acids. The CDR3 here is CASHGRPNQPQHF. Written as DNA, the CDR3 is TGTGCCAGCCATGGGCGTCCCAATCAGCCCCAGCATTTT.

The V gene is TRBV19, the J gene TRBJ2-6; possible D gene TRBD1, 6 bases. CDR3 length: 19 residues. Germline V gene lookup returns CDR1 LNHDA and CDR2 SQIVND (reference sequence). Trimming cost V 4 bases and J 0 bases, with 19 bases left between them. CDR3 protein: CASSTGLWTAFSGANVLTF. The CDR3 DNA sequence: TGTGCCAGTAGTACAGGACTCTGGACAGCCTTCTCTGGGGCCAACGTCCTGACTTTC.

V is TRBV9 and J is TRBJ1-5; D possibly corresponds to TRBD1 (6 bases). Germline CDR1 SGDLS, CDR2 YYNGEE. V was clipped by 4 bases and J by 5 bases, with 13 bases between them. CDR3 length: 14 amino acids. CDR3 in DNA: TGTGCCAGCAGCCCCGGACAGATTTATCAGCCCCAGCATTTT. It yields the protein CASSPGQIYQPQHF.

This chain links TRBV3-1 (or the pseudogene TRBV3-2) with TRBJ2-1, with D perhaps matching TRBD1 (6 bases). The CDR3 is 12 amino acids. V was clipped by 4 bases and J by 6 bases, with 7 bases between them. Germline-derived CDR1 and CDR2 are LGHDT and YNNKEL (reference sequence). The CDR3 here is CASSLTGNEQFF. The CDR3 bases are TGTGCCAGCAGCCTGACAGGCAATGAGCAGTTCTTC.

This chain connects TRBV4-1 to TRBJ2-1; 8 bases line up with TRBD2. The CDR3 is 15 amino acids. Trimming removed 3 bases from V and 2 bases from J; junction bases left unmatched: 3. CDR1 is MGHRA and CDR2 is YSYEKL in the germline V gene. CDR3 sequence (DNA): TGCGCCAGCAGCCAGGATAGCGGGACCTACAATGAGCAGTTCTTC. The encoded protein is CASSQDSGTYNEQFF.

V gene TRBV20-1 combines with J gene TRBJ2-3; no definite D call. This CDR3 has 11 amino acids. V lost 5 bases to trimming and J lost 6 bases, with 9 bases between them. Germline loops: CDR1 DFQATT, CDR2 SNEGSKA (reference sequence). The CDR3 sequence is CSAPELDTQYF. The CDR3 DNA sequence: TGCAGTGCTCCTGAGCTGGATACGCAGTATTTT.

The chain combines TRBV13 with TRBJ2-7; 11 bases fit TRBD2. Germline CDR1 PRHDT, CDR2 FYEKMQ (reference sequence). After removal of 1 base from V and 1 base from J, the junction contained 12 bases not matched to a gene. The length of the CDR3 is 19 residues. CDR3 sequence: CASSLAPPTTSGMSYEQYF. The CDR3 coding sequence is TGTGCCAGCAGCTTAGCCCCCCCAACGACTAGCGGGATGTCCTACGAGCAGTACTTC.

The chain recombines TRBV18 with TRBJ2-2; D unresolved. The germline V gene has CDR1 KGHSH and CDR2 LQKENI. Between the trimmed V and J ends, which lost 6 bases and 7 bases, there was a span of 6 bases. The CDR3 is made up of 11 amino acids. The CDR3 sequence: CASSRGGELFF. The CDR3 region has the DNA TGTGCCAGCTCCCGCGGCGGGGAGCTGTTTTTT.

DNA for the CDR3: TGTGCCAGCAGCTTTTCCCCGGGTGGGGAGTACACCTTC. Its translation is CASSFSPGGEYTF. The chain links TRBV7-2 to TRBJ1-2; D remains unclear. The CDR3 contains 13 residues. The V gene lost 3 bases and the J gene lost 11 bases, with 16 bases spanning the gap. Germline V gene sequence: CDR1 SGHTA, CDR2 FQGNSA.

The chain employs TRBV30 and TRBJ1-1; 9 nucleotides line up with TRBD1. The germline gives CDR1 GTSNPN, CDR2 SVGIG (reference sequence). V shed 3 bases and J 2 bases; nucleotides not matched to a gene: 13. The CDR3 extends over 17 amino acids. The CDR3 is CAWSPDAGTGLNTEAFF. CDR3 nucleotides: TGTGCCTGGAGCCCCGATGCCGGGACAGGGCTCAACACTGAAGCTTTCTTT.

The V and J genes are TRBV7-3 and TRBJ2-1, with TRBD1 matching 9 bases. Per germline, CDR1 SGHTA and CDR2 FQGTGA. This CDR3 is 15 amino acids long. Trimming took 5 bases from V and 8 from J; bases not matched to a gene: 10. CDR3 region: CASSLPGTGTHEQFF. For the CDR3, the DNA is TGTGCCAGCAGCCTACCAGGGACAGGGACGCATGAGCAGTTCTTC.

The CDR3 protein is CAWSVDNTGYTF. The CDR3, as DNA: TGTGCCTGGAGTGTAGACAATACTGGCTACACCTTC. The V and J genes are TRBV30 and TRBJ1-2; D gene unclear. V was trimmed by 0 bases and J by 7 bases, leaving 9 bases between them. This CDR3 has 12 amino acids. Germline V CDR1 and CDR2: GTSNPN, SVGIG (reference sequence).

The rearrangement joins TRBV3-1 (or the pseudogene TRBV3-2) to TRBJ2-7; TRBD1 aligns across 7 bases. This CDR3 is 13 amino acids long. V lost 5 bases to trimming and J lost 6 bases; unmatched junction nucleotides: 7. CDR1 is LGHDT, CDR2 YNNKEL, per germline (reference sequence). The CDR3 DNA sequence: TGTGCCAGCAGCTTTCGACAGGGAGCCGAGCAGTACTTC. It codes for CASSFRQGAEQYF.

V and J are TRBV3-1 (or the pseudogene TRBV3-2) and TRBJ2-1; 7 nucleotides align to TRBD2. The CDR3 runs to 15 residues. J lost 5 bases, V lost 3 bases, and 7 bases had no gene match. Germline V gene sequence: CDR1 LGHDT, CDR2 YNNKEL (reference sequence). CDR3 coding DNA: TGTGCCAGCAGCCACGAAAACGGGAGGCACAATGAGCAGTTCTTC. It encodes CASSHENGRHNEQFF.

The V call is TRBV19, the J call TRBJ2-7; 7 positions agree with TRBD2. V shed 3 bases and J 7 bases; nucleotides not matched to a gene: 9. Per the germline V gene, CDR1 is LNHDA and CDR2 is SQIVND (reference sequence). This CDR3 is built from 14 residues. The CDR3 nucleotides are TGTGCCAGTAGTATTGGGAGGGCCCCTCAAGAGCAGTACTTC. Translation gives CASSIGRAPQEQYF.

The chain links TRBV5-1 to TRBJ2-5, with 11 bases lining up with TRBD1. After removal of 4 bases from V and 4 bases from J, the junction contained 6 bases not matched to a gene. This CDR3 is 15 amino acids long. Germline V gene sequence: CDR1 SGHRS, CDR2 YFSETQ. The CDR3 is CASSRTGGGLETQYF. In DNA form, the CDR3 reads TGCGCCAGCAGCCGGACAGGGGGCGGGTTAGAGACCCAGTACTTC. The full variable domain, in which reference TRBV5-1 and TRBJ2-5 provide the parts outside the CDR3, is KAGVTQTPRYLIKTRGQQVTLSCSPISGHRSVSWYQQTPGQGLQFLFEYFSETQRNKGNFPGRFSGRQFSNSRSEMNVSTLELGDSALYLCASSRTGGGLETQYFGPGTRLLVL.

The gene calls are TRBV30 and TRBJ2-3; D perhaps matches TRBD2 (6 bases). Trimming pared 0 bases from V and 0 bases from J, leaving 7 bases between. CDR1 GTSNPN and CDR2 SVGIG come from the germline V gene (reference sequence). CDR3 size: 14 residues. As DNA, the CDR3 is TGTGCCTGGAGTGTCGGAGGGAGCACAGATACGCAGTATTTT. As protein: CAWSVGGSTDTQYF.

The gene calls are TRBV12-3 or TRBV12-4 and TRBJ1-4, with no clear D. The CDR3 extends over 13 amino acids. With 6 bases removed from V and 12 bases from J, the gap between germline ends came to 17 bases. CDR3 sequence: CASSRGTAGELFF. DNA of the CDR3: TGTGCCAGCAGCCGAGGAACGGCCGGGGAACTGTTTTTT.

The V call is TRBV7-9, the J call TRBJ1-4; 7 positions agree with TRBD1. The V segment lost 3 bases and the J segment 4 bases; nucleotides outside the gene matches: 2. This CDR3 region has 14 residues. Germline CDR1 SEHNR, CDR2 FQNEAQ (reference sequence). The chain's CDR3 is CASSLDRLNEKLFF. CDR3 coding DNA: TGTGCCAGCAGCTTGGACAGGCTTAATGAAAAACTGTTTTTT. The full variable domain, its missing parts supplied by reference TRBV7-9 and TRBJ1-4, is DTGVSQNPRHKITKRGQNVTFRCDPISEHNRLYWYRQTLGQGPEFLTYFQNEAQLEKSRLLSDRFSAERPKGSFSTLEIQRTEQGDSAMYLCASSLDRLNEKLFFGSGTQLSVL.

The chain's CDR3 is CASSLGPSSTGELFF. The CDR3 nucleotides read TGTGCCAGCAGCTTAGGTCCCTCGAGCACCGGGGAGCTGTTTTTT. This sequence joins TRBV7-3 and TRBJ2-2; D is unresolved. This CDR3 has 15 residues. Germline V gene sequence: CDR1 SGHTA, CDR2 FQGTGA. V was trimmed by 2 bases and J by 4 bases, leaving 11 bases between them.

This clone has more than one count but fewer than ten. The chain couples TRBV10-2 to TRBJ2-1, with 7 bases identical to TRBD2. Germline V gene sequence: CDR1 WSHSY, CDR2 SAAADI. Losses at the gene ends were 7 bases for V and 1 base for J; bases not matched to a gene: 4. This CDR3 spans 14 amino acids. For the CDR3, the DNA is TGCGCCAGCAAGCGGGATAGGTCCTACAATGAGCAGTTCTTC. Translated: CASKRDRSYNEQFF.